The 13 T cell receptor beta chains listed next were all sequenced from one sample in a study of T cells in women clearing cervical HPV infection. Using immunoSEQ multiplex PCR, the repertoire was profiled, and TCRdb retains in-frame clones only, with some absent. The sample shows 25,000 to 35,000 clones, and roughly 7% sits with its ten largest clones. The sequencing sample was made of blood buffy coat. The receptor set was obtained from a woman aged 18-70 years with a cervical HPV16 infection that either progressed to CIN3+ or cleared (not recorded which).

In the case of this clone: The DNA ends 3 residues before the CDR3 does, and the rest of the CDR3 is filled in from the germline J gene. This chain connects TRBV7-9 to TRBJ2-1; 8 bases fit TRBD1. This CDR3 contains 15 residues. The germline V gene encodes CDR1 SEHNR and CDR2 FQNEAQ (reference sequence). Trimming took 5 bases from V and 2 from J; bases not matched to a gene: 5. The CDR3 DNA, read in part, is TGTGCCAGCAGCCTGGGACAGGTTGCCTACAATGAG. This gives the protein CASSLGQVAYNE. The whole CDR3 reads CASSLGQVAYNEQFF.

Details on this clone: The read ends 3 residues early relative to the CDR3; the germline J gene fills the gap. The chain has TRBV5-1 and TRBJ2-5, with a possible D match to TRBD2 (6 bases). The CDR3 length is 17 residues. Germline loops: CDR1 SGHRS, CDR2 YFSETQ. The germline V and J ends were trimmed by 1 base and 2 bases, with 18 bases remaining between them. The chain's CDR3 is CASSLFSAGSIQETQYF. The DNA read from the CDR3 is TGCGCCAGCAGCTTGTTTTCCGCGGGGAGTATACAAGAGACC.

On this clone itself: The read stops 3 residues short of the end of the CDR3; the missing end is completed from the germline J gene. The chain carries TRBV10-3 and TRBJ1-2, with D unresolved. The CDR3 totals 17 residues. Germline CDR1 ENHRY, CDR2 SYGVKD. The CDR3 bases that were read are TGTGCCATCAGCACTGACATTGTTAGCGGGAGTTCCTACGAC. It yields the protein CAISTDIVSGSSYD. The entire CDR3 sequence reads CAISTDIVSGSSYDYTF.

On this clone: Read sequence stops 3 residues before the CDR3 end, and the germline J gene provides the missing end. This sequence joins TRBV18 and TRBJ2-1; 10 bases are shared with TRBD2. The J segment lost 5 bases and the V segment lost 4 bases, leaving 5 bases of the junction unmatched. CDR1 is KGHSH and CDR2 is LQKENI in the germline V gene. CDR3 length: 15 amino acids. CDR3 sequence: CASSLVAGGNNEQFF. CDR3 bases read: TGTGCCAGCTCACTCGTAGCGGGAGGAAACAATGAG. The full variable domain, its missing parts supplied by reference TRBV18 and TRBJ2-1, is NAGVMQNPRHLVRRRGQEARLRCSPMKGHSHVYWYRQLPEEGLKFMVYLQKENIIDESGMPKERFSAEFPKEGPSILRIQQVVRGDSAAYFCASSLVAGGNNEQFFGPGTRLTVL.

With respect to this clone: With the read ending 3 residues before the CDR3 end, the germline J gene is used to fill in that end. The rearrangement links TRBV5-1 to TRBJ1-3; perhaps TRBD1 as D (6 bases). Germline V gene sequence: CDR1 SGHRS, CDR2 YFSETQ. Trimming removed 0 bases from V and 0 bases from J, with 16 bases in between. CDR3 size: 18 residues. This chain's CDR3 is CASSLAERQAGSGNTIYF. The DNA read from the CDR3 is TGCGCCAGCAGCTTGGCTGAAAGACAGGCCGGCTCTGGAAACACC.

In the case of this clone: With the read ending 3 residues before the CDR3 end, the germline J gene is used to fill in that end. The gene calls are TRBV19 and TRBJ1-4; the match to TRBD1 covers 9 bases. The CDR3 is made up of 15 amino acids. The J segment lost 3 bases and the V segment lost 5 bases, leaving 4 bases of the junction unmatched. Per germline, CDR1 LNHDA and CDR2 SQIVND (reference sequence). The CDR3 loop is CASSSQGAANEKLFF. The covered CDR3 bases are TGTGCCAGTAGTTCACAGGGGGCGGCTAATGAAAAA.

As to this clone: The sequence runs out 3 residues before the end of the CDR3; the remainder is reconstructed from the germline J gene. V is TRBV18 and J is TRBJ2-1, with 12 nucleotides matching TRBD2. The CDR3 consists of 16 residues. Germline trimming cut 1 base from V and 7 bases from J; bases unmatched to any gene: 5. Germline V gene sequence: CDR1 KGHSH, CDR2 LQKENI. This CDR3 is CASSPRLAGDGNEQFF. Incomplete CDR3 DNA: TGTGCCAGCTCACCACGACTAGCGGGAGATGGAAATGAG.

A note on this clone: The read finishes 3 residues shy of the CDR3 end, and the germline J gene is used to complete it. V and J are TRBV30 and TRBJ1-2; the D gene is possibly TRBD1 (5 bases). This CDR3 comprises 15 residues. Germline V gene sequence: CDR1 GTSNPN, CDR2 SVGIG (reference sequence). The CDR3 sequence is CAWSSGTSGYNDYTF. The DNA read from the CDR3 is TGTGCCTGGAGTTCCGGGACTAGCGGTTACAATGAC.

A remark on this clone: The read stops 3 residues short of the end of the CDR3; the missing end is completed from the germline J gene. The V and J genes are TRBV7-3 and TRBJ2-6; D not resolved. Trimming stripped 9 bases from V and 0 bases from J, with 6 bases between. The CDR3 contains 13 residues. Per the germline V gene, CDR1 is SGHTA and CDR2 is FQGTGA. The covered CDR3 bases are TGTGCCAGTGCGGTCTCTGGGGCCAACGTC. Protein sequence: CASAVSGANV. The full CDR3 is CASAVSGANVLTF.

With respect to this clone: With the read ending 3 residues before the CDR3 end, the germline J gene is used to fill in that end. The chain is built from TRBV11-2 and TRBJ2-4, with D tentatively TRBD1 (5 bases). This CDR3 has 12 amino acids. CDR1 and CDR2 from the germline V gene are SGHAT and FQNNGV. This CDR3 reads CASSLRAYGQYF. The sequenced part of the CDR3 DNA is TGTGCCAGCAGCCTCAGGGCCTATGGT.

Concerning this clone itself: The read falls 3 residues short of the CDR3 end, and the missing part is taken from the germline J gene. This chain joins TRBV6-1 and TRBJ2-3; D possibly corresponds to TRBD1 (5 bases). Germline lookup yields CDR1 MNHNS and CDR2 SASEGT. The CDR3 totals 16 residues. Trimming left V 1 base short and J 1 base short, with 12 bases between. The CDR3 here is CASSEVQGPRTDTQYF. Incomplete CDR3 DNA: TGTGCCAGCAGTGAAGTTCAGGGTCCCCGCACAGATACG.

As to this clone: The CDR3 end lies 3 residues beyond the end of the read and is filled in from the germline J gene. This chain links TRBV4-2 with TRBJ2-5; D is perhaps TRBD2 (5 bases). CDR3 length equals 17 residues. V lost 1 base, J lost 0 bases, and 15 bases lay in between. The germline V gene has CDR1 LGHNA and CDR2 YNFKEQ. Here the CDR3 reads CASSQGPSTTNQETQYF. Partial CDR3 DNA: TGTGCCAGCAGCCAAGGCCCTAGCACCACCAACCAAGAGACC.

Details on this clone: Sequencing ends 3 residues short of the CDR3 end; the germline J gene provides the rest. The chain is built from TRBV20-1 and TRBJ2-3; 7 bases map to TRBD1. Germline-derived CDR1 and CDR2 are DFQATT and SNEGSKA (reference sequence). Losses at the gene ends were 0 bases for V and 0 bases for J; bases not matched to a gene: 3. There are 15 residues in the CDR3. CDR3 DNA, as far as it was read: TGCAGTGCTAGAGATTACAGGGGAAGCACAGATACG. It is translated as CSARDYRGSTDT. The CDR3 in full is CSARDYRGSTDTQYF.